The 15 T cell receptor beta chains reported below all come from one sample, sequenced in a study of blood T cell repertoires in COVID-19. TCRdb's copy holds only in-frame clones and misses some; the assay was immunoSEQ multiplex PCR. The sample yields under 400,000 clones, about 91% seen once. The sequenced sample was peripheral blood. The source of these receptors is a woman in her twenties or thirties with COVID-19, enrolled during active disease.

The table lists this clone with a count of one. V gene TRBV7-9 combines with J gene TRBJ2-1; tentatively, D is TRBD1 (6 bases). Trimming shortened V by 5 bases and J by 0 bases, and 17 bases separated the two germline ends. The V gene's germline CDR1 is SEHNR and CDR2 FQNEAQ (reference sequence). CDR3 length: 17 residues. Written as DNA, the CDR3 is TGTGCCAGCAGCCCGAAAGGCGGACAGTCCTCCTACAATGAGCAGTTCTTC. Its protein is CASSPKGGQSSYNEQFF.

The rearrangement links TRBV2 to TRBJ2-1; perhaps TRBD2 as D (7 bases). Germline CDR1 and CDR2: SNHLY and FYNNEI. The CDR3 is 15 amino acids. Trimming cost V 5 bases and J 4 bases, with 15 bases left between them. CDR3 amino acids: CASSNRGAGYNEQFF. Written as DNA, the CDR3 is TGTGCCAGCAGTAATCGGGGGGCCGGATACAATGAGCAGTTCTTC.

This chain joins TRBV27 and TRBJ2-3; 11 bases line up with TRBD1. The CDR3 runs 15 residues. Germline values: CDR1 MNHEY, CDR2 SMNVEV (reference sequence). V lost 5 bases, J lost 6 bases, and 7 bases stayed unmatched. CDR3 DNA: TGTGCCAGCAGTCCCGGGACAGGGGGTTCGGATACGCAGTATTTT. Protein sequence: CASSPGTGGSDTQYF.

This chain connects TRBV30 to TRBJ1-1; 9 bases are a match to TRBD1. Germline CDR1 is GTSNPN and CDR2 is SVGIG (reference sequence). The CDR3 length is 14 residues. The V segment lost 3 bases and the J segment 8 bases; nucleotides outside the gene matches: 10. CDR3 nucleotide sequence: TGTGCCTGGAGCGCGGGACAGGGCGCTGACGAAGCTTTCTTT. This codes for CAWSAGQGADEAFF.

This sequence joins TRBV7-8 and TRBJ1-1; D remains unclear. Germline V lookup: CDR1 SGHVS, CDR2 FQNEAQ. The V end was cut by 7 bases, the J end by 4 bases, with 7 bases between. This CDR3 has 11 amino acids. CDR3: CASTRGTEAFF. The CDR3 region has the DNA TGTGCCAGCACGCGAGGCACTGAAGCTTTCTTT.

V usage is TRBV6-5 and J usage is TRBJ2-5; a possible D gene is TRBD2 (5 bases). Germline CDR1 and CDR2: MNHEY and SVGAGI. V was trimmed by 2 bases and J by 4 bases, leaving 8 bases between them. CDR3 length: 13 amino acids. The CDR3 region is CASSYDYAETQYF. CDR3 coding DNA: TGTGCCAGCAGTTACGACTACGCAGAGACCCAGTACTTC.

The rearrangement links TRBV19 to TRBJ1-1; D possibly corresponds to TRBD1 (6 bases). CDR1 and CDR2 (germline): LNHDA, SQIVND (reference sequence). The CDR3 has 14 amino acids. The CDR3 coding sequence is TGTGCTACGAGGACAGCCGCCATGAACACTGAAGCTTTCTTT. Translation: CATRTAAMNTEAFF. Combining the CDR3 with reference TRBV19 and TRBJ1-1 gives the whole variable domain DGGITQSPKYLFRKEGQNVTLSCEQNLNHDAMYWYRQDPGQGLRLIYYSQIVNDFQKGDIAEGYSVSREKKESFPLTVTSAQKNPTAFYLCATRTAAMNTEAFFGQGTRLTVV.

The chain recombines TRBV19 with TRBJ1-2; the D gene is possibly TRBD1 (6 bases). Germline CDR1 LNHDA, CDR2 SQIVND (reference sequence). V lost 5 bases and J lost 3, with 13 bases in between. This CDR3 contains 14 residues. CDR3 bases: TGTGCCAGTAGTTTTCAGGGGAGTTACTATGGCTACACCTTC. As protein: CASSFQGSYYGYTF.

V usage is TRBV5-6 and J usage is TRBJ2-3, with 8 bases aligning to TRBD2. Per the germline V gene, CDR1 is SGHDT and CDR2 is YYEEEE. The CDR3 spans 14 residues. The trim removed 9 bases at V and 0 bases at J, leaving 6 bases unmatched. The CDR3 region has the DNA TGTGCCACCCGGGGGGGACTTAGCACAGATACGCAGTATTTT. Translated, it gives CATRGGLSTDTQYF.

The V gene is TRBV2, the J gene TRBJ2-5; 7 bases line up with TRBD1. Per the germline V gene, CDR1 is SNHLY and CDR2 is FYNNEI. The CDR3 extends over 16 amino acids. J gave up 1 base and V 0 bases, and 5 bases lay outside the gene matches. The chain's CDR3 is CASSEAGGQPQETQYF. The CDR3 nucleotides read TGTGCCAGCAGTGAAGCAGGGGGACAGCCCCAAGAGACCCAGTACTTC.

The V and J genes are TRBV9 and TRBJ2-3; 13 nucleotides agree with TRBD2. V shed 4 bases and J 3 bases; nucleotides not matched to a gene: 5. The CDR3 runs to 16 residues. Germline CDR1 and CDR2: SGDLS and YYNGEE. CDR3 loop: CASSITGLAGTDTQYF. CDR3 nucleotide sequence: TGTGCCAGCAGCATCACGGGACTAGCGGGGACAGATACGCAGTATTTT. The whole variable domain, remainder taken from reference TRBV9 and TRBJ2-3, is DSGVTQTPKHLITATGQRVTLRCSPRSGDLSVYWYQQSLDQGLQFLIQYYNGEERAKGNILERFSAQQFPDLHSELNLSSLELGDSALYFCASSITGLAGTDTQYFGPGTRLTVL.

The chain has TRBV19 and TRBJ1-1; no clear D. Germline-derived CDR1 and CDR2 are LNHDA and SQIVND (reference sequence). The CDR3 totals 13 residues. Deletions cut 4 bases from V and 0 bases from J, with 6 bases between. The CDR3 region is CASSTTLNTEAFF. The CDR3 coding sequence is TGTGCCAGTAGTACCACATTGAACACTGAAGCTTTCTTT.

The genes are TRBV28 and TRBJ2-1; weak D call: TRBD2 (5 bases). V was shortened by 5 bases and J by 0 bases, with 14 bases between the two germline ends. This CDR3 spans 16 amino acids. Germline loops: CDR1 MDHEN, CDR2 SYDVKM. Here the CDR3 DNA reads TGTGCCAGCAGTGTCCGGACTTTTAGCTCCTACAATGAGCAGTTCTTC. Translation: CASSVRTFSSYNEQFF.

The count of this clone is one. The chain combines TRBV11-2 with TRBJ2-5; 12 positions match TRBD2. The germline V gene has CDR1 SGHAT and CDR2 FQNNGV. The CDR3 consists of 16 residues. The ends lost 3 bases at V and 1 base at J; junction bases unmatched: 3. The CDR3 sequence: CASSFSSGGAQETQYF. DNA of the CDR3: TGTGCCAGCAGCTTCTCTAGCGGGGGGGCCCAAGAGACCCAGTACTTC.

The table lists this clone with a count of one. The chain couples TRBV3-1 (or the pseudogene TRBV3-2) to TRBJ1-6; weak D call: TRBD1 (6 bases). Trimming removed 0 bases at V and 2 bases at J, with 8 bases between. This CDR3 is 16 amino acids long. Per germline, CDR1 LGHDT and CDR2 YNNKEL (reference sequence). The CDR3 DNA sequence: TGTGCCAGCAGCCAAGACTGGACAGCCTATAATTCACCCCTCCACTTT. Protein product: CASSQDWTAYNSPLHF.